This T cell receptor beta chain was sequenced in a study of blood T cell repertoires in COVID-19. The CDR3 is 16 residues long. The germline V gene has CDR1 MGHRA and CDR2 YSYEKL. Trimming cost V 4 bases and J 2 bases, with 14 bases left between them. The assay was immunoSEQ multiplex PCR, and TCRdb's table has in-frame clones only and misses some. The data hold about 150,000 clones, with around nine tenths observed a single time. V and J are TRBV4-1 and TRBJ1-4, with D maybe TRBD1 (5 bases). The sample taken for sequencing was PBMCs or T cells enriched from blood (not recorded which). This TCR came from a woman aged 25 to 45 with acute COVID-19. The CDR3 sequence is CASSPRIRGTNEKLFF. The CDR3 DNA follows: TGCGCCAGCAGCCCAAGGATCCGGGGGACTAATGAAAAACTGTTTTTT.